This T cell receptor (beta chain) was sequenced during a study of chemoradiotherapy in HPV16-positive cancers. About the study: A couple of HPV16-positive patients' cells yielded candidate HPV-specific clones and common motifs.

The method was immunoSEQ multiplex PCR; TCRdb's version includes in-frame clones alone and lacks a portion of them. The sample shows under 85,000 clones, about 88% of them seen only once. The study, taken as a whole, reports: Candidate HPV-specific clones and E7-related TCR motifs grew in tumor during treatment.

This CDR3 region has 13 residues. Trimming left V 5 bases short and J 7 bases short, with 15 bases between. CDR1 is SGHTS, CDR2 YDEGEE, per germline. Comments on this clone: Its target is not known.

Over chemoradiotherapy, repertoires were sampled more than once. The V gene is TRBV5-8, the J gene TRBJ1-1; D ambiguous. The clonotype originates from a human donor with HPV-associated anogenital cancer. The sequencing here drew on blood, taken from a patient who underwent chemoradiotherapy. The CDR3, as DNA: TGTGCCAGCAGGGTAGCGGCGGGGTATGAAGCTTTCTTT. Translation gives CASRVAAGYEAFF.